One and the same sample provided the 24 T cell receptor beta chains below, sequenced in a study of sequential checkpoint blockade in melanoma. Treatment noted: randomized to nivolumab then ipilimumab (arm A) or the reverse (arm B). Only in-frame clones appear in the TCRdb table, and some are missing; sequencing was by immunoSEQ multiplex PCR. Here the sample spans roughly 13,000 clones, 52% being singletons. The source was CD8+ T cells sorted from blood (inferred from file names), collected from a patient given nivolumab and ipilimumab in sequence. These receptors all come from a human donor with melanoma.

This chain links TRBV19 with TRBJ1-2; 7 bases line up with TRBD1. This CDR3 contains 15 residues. Trimming cost V 2 bases and J 6 bases; bases outside gene matches: 9. The germline gives CDR1 LNHDA, CDR2 SQIVND (reference sequence). DNA for the CDR3: TGTGCCAGTAGTATATTCGGGACAGCTCATGATGGCTACACCTTC. It encodes CASSIFGTAHDGYTF.

This clone was counted between two and nine times. With a much larger clone just one base away, this may be a read error. This rearrangement joins TRBV5-1 to TRBJ2-5, with D uncertain. Germline V lookup: CDR1 SGHRS, CDR2 YFSETQ. Trimming took off 2 bases at V and 5 bases at J, with 7 bases between the two ends. The length of the CDR3 is 12 residues. The DNA for the CDR3 is TGCGCCAGCAGCTTAGCGTGGGAGACCCAGTACTTC. It encodes CASSLAWETQYF.

The J gene is TRBJ1-5, the V gene TRBV12-5; 7 positions agree with TRBD1. Germline CDR1 reads LGHNT; CDR2 reads FRNRAP. Trimming at V came to 8 bases and at J to 2 bases, leaving 6 bases not matched to a gene. The CDR3 has 14 residues. CDR3 protein: CASMTGLGNQPQHF. The DNA of the CDR3 is TGTGCTAGTATGACAGGGCTCGGCAATCAGCCCCAGCATTTT.

The chain carries TRBV6-4 and TRBJ2-3; TRBD2 aligns across 10 bases. CDR1 is MRHNA, CDR2 SNTAGT, per germline. V trimming: 3 bases; J trimming: 2 bases; junction bases outside the gene matches: 2. The length of the CDR3 is 15 residues. As DNA, the CDR3 is TGTGCCAGCAGTGAAGGGACTAGCGACACAGATACGCAGTATTTT. This codes for CASSEGTSDTDTQYF.

This clone was seen only a few times. The gene calls are TRBV27 and TRBJ2-6, with a weak D call TRBD1 (5 bases). The V gene lost 5 bases and the J gene lost 2 bases, with 19 bases spanning the gap. The CDR3 spans 18 residues. The germline gives CDR1 MNHEY, CDR2 SMNVEV (reference sequence). The CDR3 bases are TGTGCCAGCAGTGCTATCCTTATGTTGGGGCCTGGGGCCAACGTCCTGACTTTC. Amino acid sequence: CASSAILMLGPGANVLTF.

The chain uses TRBV27 and TRBJ2-1; tentative D call: TRBD1 (5 bases). The length of the CDR3 is 15 residues. Germline V gene lookup returns CDR1 MNHEY and CDR2 SMNVEV (reference sequence). The germline V and J ends were trimmed by 2 bases and 0 bases, with 8 bases remaining between them. In nucleotides, the CDR3 is TGTGCCAGCAGTTTAGTGCAGGGCTCCTACAATGAGCAGTTCTTC. It specifies CASSLVQGSYNEQFF.

The J gene is TRBJ2-7, the V gene TRBV4-1; 13 nucleotides agree with TRBD2. Germline loops: CDR1 MGHRA, CDR2 YSYEKL. V was clipped by 4 bases and J by 3 bases; unmatched bases: 6. There are 16 residues in the CDR3. CDR3 bases: TGCGCCAGCAGCCCGTGGACTAGCGGGAGTGTCTACGAGCAGTACTTC. As protein: CASSPWTSGSVYEQYF.

V and J are TRBV7-9 and TRBJ1-2, with TRBD1 identical over 7 bases. Germline CDR1 and CDR2: SEHNR and FQNEAQ (reference sequence). Trimming removed 6 bases from V and 4 bases from J; junction bases left unmatched: 14. CDR3 length: 16 amino acids. This CDR3 reads CASSYPDRVLPYGYTF. The CDR3 DNA sequence: TGTGCCAGCAGTTATCCCGACAGGGTCCTTCCCTATGGCTACACCTTC.

This clone was seen only once. CDR3 sequence: CASSGGTGGAYYEQYF. The DNA for the CDR3 is TGTGCCAGCAGCGGAGGGACAGGGGGCGCCTATTACGAGCAGTACTTC. The chain uses TRBV7-8 and TRBJ2-7, with TRBD1 identical over 12 bases. Germline CDR1 reads SGHVS; CDR2 reads FQNEAQ. The CDR3 consists of 16 residues. Losses at the gene ends were 5 bases for V and 4 bases for J; bases not matched to a gene: 9.

In its sample, this clone was seen a few times. This sequence joins TRBV28 and TRBJ1-4; D is undetermined. Trimming took 6 bases from V and 5 from J, leaving 13 bases between them. CDR3 length: 14 residues. Germline V gene lookup returns CDR1 MDHEN and CDR2 SYDVKM. The CDR3 nucleotides read TGTGCCAGCAGGTCGGGATTCAACAATGAAAAACTGTTTTTT. Translation gives CASRSGFNNEKLFF.

This chain joins TRBV7-6 and TRBJ1-4; D gene ambiguous. The CDR3 consists of 16 residues. The V and J ends lost 4 bases and 4 bases respectively, with 16 bases between them. In germline, CDR1 is SGHVS, CDR2 FNYEAQ. CDR3 DNA sequence: TGTGCCAGCAGCTCGTCCGGGGTGAGGTATAATGAAAAACTGTTTTTT. Translated, it gives CASSSSGVRYNEKLFF.

The rearrangement uses TRBV30 and TRBJ2-7; D remains ambiguous. Germline CDR1 GTSNPN, CDR2 SVGIG (reference sequence). Trimming took 2 bases from V and 4 from J, leaving 9 bases between them. This CDR3 spans 12 amino acids. This CDR3 is CAWSLVAYEQYF. CDR3 in DNA: TGTGCCTGGAGTCTCGTTGCGTACGAGCAGTACTTC.

This chain connects TRBV29-1 to TRBJ1-3; a possible D gene is TRBD1 (5 bases). The CDR3 is made up of 15 amino acids. Trimming cost V 2 bases and J 2 bases, with 13 bases left between them. Germline V gene lookup returns CDR1 SQVTM and CDR2 ANQGSEA. The CDR3 protein is CSVESLGEAGNTIYF. For the CDR3, the DNA is TGCAGCGTTGAAAGTTTGGGGGAGGCTGGAAACACCATATATTTT. Based on the CDR3 plus reference TRBV29-1 and TRBJ1-3, the full variable domain is SAVISQKPSRDICQRGTSLTIQCQVDSQVTMMFWYRQQPGQSLTLIATANQGSEATYESGFVIDKFPISRPNLTFSTLTVSNMSPEDSSIYLCSVESLGEAGNTIYFGEGSWLTVV.

This clone was found a few times. The chain combines TRBV28 with TRBJ1-1; D may be TRBD1 (5 bases). This CDR3 comprises 14 residues. Germline values: CDR1 MDHEN, CDR2 SYDVKM. V lost 5 bases and J lost 5, with 15 bases in between. CDR3 coding DNA: TGTGCCAGCAGTCGACCCGGCAGGGCGACTGAAGCTTTCTTT. The encoded protein is CASSRPGRATEAFF.

The chain employs TRBV6-6 and TRBJ1-5; D may be TRBD1 (5 bases). V lost 0 bases and J lost 4, with 7 bases in between. This CDR3 has 14 residues. Germline V gene sequence: CDR1 MNHNY, CDR2 SVGAGI (reference sequence). The CDR3 coding sequence is TGTGCCAGCAGTTACTCGACAGCTAATCAGCCCCAGCATTTT. This encodes CASSYSTANQPQHF.

The chain combines TRBV25-1 with TRBJ2-7; TRBD2 matches at 9 bases. The germline V gene has CDR1 MGHDK and CDR2 SYGVNS. V trimming: 4 bases; J trimming: 1 base; junction bases outside the gene matches: 5. CDR3 length: 15 amino acids. The CDR3 DNA follows: TGTGCCAGCAGTGTGTTGACTAGCGGTTCCTACGAGCAGTACTTC. As protein: CASSVLTSGSYEQYF.

The chain has TRBV11-1 and TRBJ1-2; D is uncertain. With 5 bases removed from V and 8 bases from J, the gap between germline ends came to 15 bases. The CDR3 is 13 residues long. Per germline, CDR1 SGHAT and CDR2 FQDESV (reference sequence). CDR3 DNA: TGTGCCAGCAGCCCAGGCCCTCTTGGGGGCTACACCTTC. Its protein is CASSPGPLGGYTF.

This clone was counted only a few times. The chain carries TRBV2 and TRBJ2-7; a possible D gene is TRBD2 (6 bases). The CDR3 loop spans 15 amino acids. In germline, CDR1 is SNHLY, CDR2 FYNNEI. V lost 4 bases to trimming and J lost 4 bases, with 17 bases between them. The CDR3 sequence: CASSATGEGSYEQYF. CDR3 DNA sequence: TGTGCCAGCAGTGCAACGGGAGAGGGTAGTTACGAGCAGTACTTC.

This clone is medium-sized in the sample. The rearrangement links TRBV18 to TRBJ1-2; 10 bases are shared with TRBD1. The CDR3 is 14 residues long. The V and J ends lost 0 bases and 7 bases, in that order; junction bases with no gene match: 2. Germline assignment: CDR1 KGHSH and CDR2 LQKENI. The CDR3 loop reads CASSPPGQGFGYTF. CDR3 nucleotide sequence: TGTGCCAGCTCACCACCGGGACAGGGGTTTGGCTACACCTTC.

CDR3 protein: CASSPGGNTEAFF. The CDR3 DNA follows: TGTGCCAGCAGCCCCGGGGGGAACACTGAAGCTTTCTTT. The chain joins TRBV7-9 to TRBJ1-1, with D perhaps matching TRBD1 (5 bases). Trimming pared 5 bases from V and 1 base from J, leaving 8 bases between. CDR3 length equals 13 residues. In germline, CDR1 is SEHNR, CDR2 FQNEAQ (reference sequence). Supplemented by reference TRBV7-9 and TRBJ1-1, the full variable domain reads DTGVSQNPRHKITKRGQNVTFRCDPISEHNRLYWYRQTLGQGPEFLTYFQNEAQLEKSRLLSDRFSAERPKGSFSTLEIQRTEQGDSAMYLCASSPGGNTEAFFGQGTRLTVV.

This chain uses TRBV27 with TRBJ1-5; D might be TRBD1 (5 bases). This CDR3 is 15 amino acids long. CDR1 is MNHEY and CDR2 is SMNVEV in the germline V gene (reference sequence). The V and J ends lost 2 bases and 4 bases respectively, with 12 bases between them. For the CDR3, the DNA is TGTGCCAGCAGTTTAACGGGGGAGGGGAATCAGCCCCAGCATTTT. Residues: CASSLTGEGNQPQHF.

The chain links TRBV6-5 to TRBJ2-5; 7 bases match TRBD2. The CDR3 consists of 14 residues. Losses at the gene ends were 6 bases for V and 5 bases for J; bases not matched to a gene: 9. Per germline, CDR1 MNHEY and CDR2 SVGAGI. In DNA, the CDR3 is TGTGCCAGCAGGGGACTACCTCCGGGGGAGACCCAGTACTTC. Its translation: CASRGLPPGETQYF.

This rearrangement joins TRBV28 to TRBJ1-5, with D tentatively TRBD1 (5 bases). Between the trimmed V and J ends, which lost 2 bases and 3 bases, there was a span of 14 bases. Germline CDR1 and CDR2: MDHEN and SYDVKM. The CDR3 has 16 amino acids. CDR3 amino acids: CASSLHANRYNQPQHF. The DNA of the CDR3 is TGTGCCAGCAGTTTACACGCTAACAGGTACAATCAGCCCCAGCATTTT.

By proportion, this clone is large. Other DNA sequences of this sample code for an identical CDR3. The chain has TRBV10-3 and TRBJ2-1, with 12 bases that match TRBD2. Trimming at V came to 6 bases and at J to 7 bases, leaving 7 bases not matched to a gene. This CDR3 has 15 residues. Germline CDR1 and CDR2: ENHRY and SYGVKD. For the CDR3, the DNA is TGTGCCATCAGAGACCTAGCGGGGGGGCCAAATGAGCAGTTCTTC. Translated, it gives CAIRDLAGGPNEQFF.